This TCR beta chain is drawn from a study of OX40 agonist ivuxolimab in advanced cancers. At the level of the study: Patients enrolled in dose escalation were diagnosed with hepatocellular carcinoma, melanoma, renal cell or head and neck cancer. Antecedent anti-PD-1, anti-PD-L1 or anti-CTLA-4 therapy was permissible, with about 40% having received some.

Germline V gene lookup returns CDR1 MDHEN and CDR2 SYDVKM. J lost 4 bases, V lost 4 bases, and 9 bases had no gene match. The CDR3 contains 15 residues. Study conclusions and caveats: Average numbers of expanded clones were greater in CD8+ T cells than in CD4+.

A word on this clone: What it recognizes is unknown.

TCRdb's copy holds only in-frame clones and misses some; the assay was immunoSEQ multiplex PCR. The profile shows tens of thousands of clones, 82% of them singletons. The starting material was CD4+ or CD8+ T cells sorted from blood, obtained in a trial of the OX40 agonist ivuxolimab. The chain links TRBV28 to TRBJ2-5; 7 positions agree with TRBD1. The receptor was derived from an adult with an advanced solid tumor such as melanoma, head and neck, liver or kidney cancer. CDR3 loop: CASSSGQTGVETQYF. The DNA of the CDR3 is TGTGCCAGCAGTTCGGGACAGACCGGAGTAGAGACCCAGTACTTC.